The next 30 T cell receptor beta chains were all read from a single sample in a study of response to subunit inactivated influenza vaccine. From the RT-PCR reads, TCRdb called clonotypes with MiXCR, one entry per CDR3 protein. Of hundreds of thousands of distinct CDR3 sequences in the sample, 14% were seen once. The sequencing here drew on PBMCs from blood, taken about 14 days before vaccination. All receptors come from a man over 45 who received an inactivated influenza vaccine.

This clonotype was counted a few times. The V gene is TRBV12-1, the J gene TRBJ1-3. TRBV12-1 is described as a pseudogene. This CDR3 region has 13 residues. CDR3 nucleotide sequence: TGTGCCAGCAGCTTACCCTCTGGAAACACCATATATTTT. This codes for CASSLPSGNTIYF.

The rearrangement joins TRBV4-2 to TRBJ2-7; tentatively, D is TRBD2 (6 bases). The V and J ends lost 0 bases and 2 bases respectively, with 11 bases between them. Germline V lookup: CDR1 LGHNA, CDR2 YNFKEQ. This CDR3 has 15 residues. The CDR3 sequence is CASSQDVGGTYEQYF. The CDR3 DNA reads TGTGCCAGCAGCCAAGATGTAGGCGGGACCTACGAGCAGTACTTC.

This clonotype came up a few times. The DNA for the CDR3 is TGCGCCAGCAGCTTGGGTGACTGGGACATCGCCTACGAGCAGTACTTC. Translation: CASSLGDWDIAYEQYF. J is TRBJ2-7 and V is TRBV5-1; a weak D match, TRBD1 (6 bases). The CDR3 is 16 residues long. Trimming removed 0 bases from V and 2 bases from J, with 15 bases in between. CDR1 is SGHRS, CDR2 YFSETQ, per germline.

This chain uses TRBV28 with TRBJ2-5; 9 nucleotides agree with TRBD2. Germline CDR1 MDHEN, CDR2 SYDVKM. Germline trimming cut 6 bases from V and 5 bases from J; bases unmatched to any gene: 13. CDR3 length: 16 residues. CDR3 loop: CASSRTISGSEETQYF. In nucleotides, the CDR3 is TGTGCCAGCAGCCGAACTATTAGCGGGAGTGAGGAGACCCAGTACTTC.

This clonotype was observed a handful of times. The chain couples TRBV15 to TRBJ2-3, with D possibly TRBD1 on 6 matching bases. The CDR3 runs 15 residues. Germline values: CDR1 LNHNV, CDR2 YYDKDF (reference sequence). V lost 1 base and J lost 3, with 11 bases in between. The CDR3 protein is CATSRGGGRTDTQYF. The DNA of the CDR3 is TGTGCCACCAGCAGAGGAGGGGGTAGGACAGATACGCAGTATTTT.

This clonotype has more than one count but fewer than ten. CDR3 in amino acids: CASSFPFEHGQVMNTEAFF. The CDR3 DNA is TGTGCCAGCAGTTTCCCATTCGAGCATGGGCAGGTGATGAACACTGAAGCTTTCTTT. This chain links TRBV6-2 or TRBV6-3 with TRBJ1-1; D is unclear. The length of the CDR3 is 19 residues. V dropped 4 bases and J dropped 0 bases, with 24 bases sitting between them. Germline values: CDR1 MNHEY, CDR2 SVGEGT.

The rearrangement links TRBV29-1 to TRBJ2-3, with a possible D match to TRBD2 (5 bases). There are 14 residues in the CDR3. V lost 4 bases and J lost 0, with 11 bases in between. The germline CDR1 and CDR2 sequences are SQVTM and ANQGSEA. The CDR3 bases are TGCAGCGTTGGGACTGAACGAAGCACAGATACGCAGTATTTT. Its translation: CSVGTERSTDTQYF.

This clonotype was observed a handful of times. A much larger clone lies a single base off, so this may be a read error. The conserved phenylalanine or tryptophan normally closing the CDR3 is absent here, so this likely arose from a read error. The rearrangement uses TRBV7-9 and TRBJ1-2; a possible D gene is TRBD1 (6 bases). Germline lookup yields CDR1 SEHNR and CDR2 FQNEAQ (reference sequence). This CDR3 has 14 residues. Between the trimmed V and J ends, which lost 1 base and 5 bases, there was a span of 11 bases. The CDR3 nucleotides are TGTGCCAGCAGCTTAGGGACAGCGAAGTATGGCTACACCATC. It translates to CASSLGTAKYGYTI.

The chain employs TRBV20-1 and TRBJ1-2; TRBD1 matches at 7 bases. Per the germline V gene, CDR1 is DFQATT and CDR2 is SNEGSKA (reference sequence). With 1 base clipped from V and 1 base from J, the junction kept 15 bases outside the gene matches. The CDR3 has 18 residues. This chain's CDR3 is CSARVSKVQGRGNYGYTF. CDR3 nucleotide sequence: TGCAGTGCTAGAGTATCCAAAGTACAGGGGAGGGGTAACTATGGCTACACCTTC.

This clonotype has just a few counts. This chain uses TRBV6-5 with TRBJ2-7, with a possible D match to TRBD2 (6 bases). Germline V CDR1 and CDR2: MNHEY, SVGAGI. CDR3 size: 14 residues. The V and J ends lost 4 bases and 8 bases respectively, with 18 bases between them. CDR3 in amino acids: CASSFPGESMKQYF. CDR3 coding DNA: TGTGCCAGCAGTTTCCCGGGGGAATCCATGAAGCAGTACTTC.

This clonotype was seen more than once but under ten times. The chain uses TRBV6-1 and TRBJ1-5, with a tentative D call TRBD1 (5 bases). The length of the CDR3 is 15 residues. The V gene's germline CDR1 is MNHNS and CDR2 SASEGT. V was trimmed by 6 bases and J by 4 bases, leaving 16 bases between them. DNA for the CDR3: TGTGCCAGCAGAGAGACGGGGCTCCCAAATCAGCCCCAGCATTTT. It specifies CASRETGLPNQPQHF.

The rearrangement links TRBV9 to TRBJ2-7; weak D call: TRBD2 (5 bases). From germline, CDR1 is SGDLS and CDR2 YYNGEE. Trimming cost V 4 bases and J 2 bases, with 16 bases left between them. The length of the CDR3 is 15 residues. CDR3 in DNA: TGTGCCAGCAGCAGGTCCTCCCACGGGGCCTACGAGCAGTACTTC. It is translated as CASSRSSHGAYEQYF.

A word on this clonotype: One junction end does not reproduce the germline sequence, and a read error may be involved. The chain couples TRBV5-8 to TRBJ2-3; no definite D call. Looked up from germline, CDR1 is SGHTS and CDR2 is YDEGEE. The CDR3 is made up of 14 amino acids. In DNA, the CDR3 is TGTGCCATCAGCCCCGGGCCTCTCTGCTATACGCAGTATTTT. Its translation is CAISPGPLCYTQYF.

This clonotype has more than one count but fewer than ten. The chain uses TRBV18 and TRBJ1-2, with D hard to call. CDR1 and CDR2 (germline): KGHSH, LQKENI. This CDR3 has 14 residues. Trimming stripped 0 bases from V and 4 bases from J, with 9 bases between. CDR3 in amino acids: CASSPPSLPYGYTF. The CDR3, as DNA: TGTGCCAGCTCACCACCAAGCCTTCCCTATGGCTACACCTTC.

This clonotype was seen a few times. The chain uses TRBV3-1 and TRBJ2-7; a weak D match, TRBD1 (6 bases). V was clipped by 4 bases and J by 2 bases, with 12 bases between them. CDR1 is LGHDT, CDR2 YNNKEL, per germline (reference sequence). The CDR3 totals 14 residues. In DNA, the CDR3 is TGTGCCAGCAGCCGCCTGACAGGAACCTACGAGCAGTACTTC. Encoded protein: CASSRLTGTYEQYF.

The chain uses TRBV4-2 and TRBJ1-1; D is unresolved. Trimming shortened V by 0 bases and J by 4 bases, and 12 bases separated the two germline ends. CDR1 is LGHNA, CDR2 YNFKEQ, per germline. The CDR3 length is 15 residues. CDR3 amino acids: CASSQERVGITEAFF. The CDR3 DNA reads TGTGCCAGCAGCCAAGAAAGGGTTGGTATCACTGAAGCTTTCTTT.

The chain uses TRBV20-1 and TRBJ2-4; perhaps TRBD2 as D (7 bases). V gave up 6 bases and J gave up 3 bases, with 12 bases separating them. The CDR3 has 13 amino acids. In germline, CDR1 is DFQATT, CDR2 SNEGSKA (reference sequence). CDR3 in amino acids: CSARGAGKNIQYF. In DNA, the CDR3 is TGCAGTGCCCGGGGGGCGGGCAAAAACATTCAGTACTTC.

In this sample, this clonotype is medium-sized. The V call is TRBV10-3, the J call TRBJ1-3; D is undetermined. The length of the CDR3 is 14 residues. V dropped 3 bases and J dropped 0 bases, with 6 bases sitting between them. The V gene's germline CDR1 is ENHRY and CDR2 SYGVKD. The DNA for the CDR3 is TGTGCCATCAGTGAAAGCAGCTCTGGAAACACCATATATTTT. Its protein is CAISESSSGNTIYF.

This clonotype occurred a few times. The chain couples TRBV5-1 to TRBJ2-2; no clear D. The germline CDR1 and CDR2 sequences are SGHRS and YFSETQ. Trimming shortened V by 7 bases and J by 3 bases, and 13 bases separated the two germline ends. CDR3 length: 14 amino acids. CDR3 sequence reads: CASSPLLDTGELFF. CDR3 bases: TGCGCCAGCTCGCCGCTCTTAGACACCGGGGAGCTGTTTTTT.

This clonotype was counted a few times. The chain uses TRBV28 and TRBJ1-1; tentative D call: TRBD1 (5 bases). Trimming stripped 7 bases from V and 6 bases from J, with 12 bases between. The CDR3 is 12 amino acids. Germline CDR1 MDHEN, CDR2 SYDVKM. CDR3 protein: CASTYGAAEAFF. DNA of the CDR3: TGTGCCAGCACCTATGGGGCTGCTGAAGCTTTCTTT.

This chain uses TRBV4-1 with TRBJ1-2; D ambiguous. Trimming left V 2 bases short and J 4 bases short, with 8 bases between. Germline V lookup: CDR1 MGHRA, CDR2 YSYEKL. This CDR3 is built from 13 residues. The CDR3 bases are TGCGCCAGCAGCCAACAACGGACCTATGGCTACACCTTC. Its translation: CASSQQRTYGYTF.

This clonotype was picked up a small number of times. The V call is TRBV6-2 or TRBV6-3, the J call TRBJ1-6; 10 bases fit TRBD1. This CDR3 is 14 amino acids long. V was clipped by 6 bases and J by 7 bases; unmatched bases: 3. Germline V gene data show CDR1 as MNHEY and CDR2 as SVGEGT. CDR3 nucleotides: TGTGCCAGCAGCTGGACAGGGGGAAATTCACCCCTCCACTTT. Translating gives CASSWTGGNSPLHF.

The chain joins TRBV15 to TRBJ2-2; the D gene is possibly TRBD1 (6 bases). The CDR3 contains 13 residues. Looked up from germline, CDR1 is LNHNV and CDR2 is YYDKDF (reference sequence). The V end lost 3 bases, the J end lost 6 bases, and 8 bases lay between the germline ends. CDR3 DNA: TGTGCCACCAGCAGTACAGGGCCCGGGGAGCTGTTTTTT. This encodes CATSSTGPGELFF.

The CDR3 loop is CASSQVLGLDNEQFF. CDR3 DNA sequence: TGTGCCAGCAGCCAAGTACTAGGCTTAGACAATGAGCAGTTCTTC. The rearrangement joins TRBV4-2 to TRBJ2-1; TRBD2 is a possible D gene (5 bases). CDR1 and CDR2 from the germline V gene are LGHNA and YNFKEQ. This CDR3 region has 15 residues. Trimming removed 1 base at V and 5 bases at J, with 12 bases between.

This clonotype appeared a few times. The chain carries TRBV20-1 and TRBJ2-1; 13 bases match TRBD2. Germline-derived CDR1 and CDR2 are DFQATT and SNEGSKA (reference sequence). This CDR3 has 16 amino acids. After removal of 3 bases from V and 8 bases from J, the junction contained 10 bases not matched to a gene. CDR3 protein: CSASKLAGGGRDEQFF. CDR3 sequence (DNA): TGCAGTGCTAGTAAACTAGCGGGAGGGGGCAGGGATGAGCAGTTCTTC.

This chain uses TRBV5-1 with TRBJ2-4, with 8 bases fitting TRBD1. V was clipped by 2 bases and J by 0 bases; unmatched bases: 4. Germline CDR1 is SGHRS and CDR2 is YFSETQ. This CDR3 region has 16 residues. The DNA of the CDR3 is TGCGCCAGCAGCTTCAGGACAGGGAAAGCCAAAAACATTCAGTACTTC. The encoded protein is CASSFRTGKAKNIQYF.

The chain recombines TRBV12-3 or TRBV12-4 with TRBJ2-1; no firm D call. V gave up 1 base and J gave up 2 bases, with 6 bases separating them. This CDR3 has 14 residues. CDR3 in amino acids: CASSLVQPYNEQFF. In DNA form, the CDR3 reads TGTGCCAGCAGTTTAGTACAGCCCTACAATGAGCAGTTCTTC.

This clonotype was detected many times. CDR3 bases: TGTGCCAGCAGTGATGACAGAAACTATGGCTACACCTTC. This codes for CASSDDRNYGYTF. The V and J genes are TRBV2 and TRBJ1-2; tentative D call: TRBD1 (5 bases). This CDR3 has 13 amino acids. CDR1 and CDR2 (germline): SNHLY, FYNNEI. V dropped 3 bases and J dropped 2 bases, with 7 bases sitting between them.

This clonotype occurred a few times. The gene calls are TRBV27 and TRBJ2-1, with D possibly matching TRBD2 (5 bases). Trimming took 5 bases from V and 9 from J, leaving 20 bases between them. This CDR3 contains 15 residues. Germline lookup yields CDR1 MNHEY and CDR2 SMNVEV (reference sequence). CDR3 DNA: TGTGCCAGCAGTCCCGGGGTTGGCGGAACGGGTGAGCAGTTCTTC. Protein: CASSPGVGGTGEQFF.

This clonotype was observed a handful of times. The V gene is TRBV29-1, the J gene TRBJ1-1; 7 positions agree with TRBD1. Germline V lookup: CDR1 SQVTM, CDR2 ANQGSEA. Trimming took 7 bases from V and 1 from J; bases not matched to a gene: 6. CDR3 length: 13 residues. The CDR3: CSGSQGGNTEAFF. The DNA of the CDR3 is TGCAGCGGATCCCAGGGGGGGAACACTGAAGCTTTCTTT.